This TCR beta chain originates from a study of OX40 agonist ivuxolimab in advanced cancers. Across the whole study: Among those enrolled, mean age was roughly 55 years (range roughly 23 to 85) and roughly 84% were male.

As for this clone: Antigen specificity is unknown.

Germline assignment: CDR1 MDHEN and CDR2 SYDVKM. The V and J ends lost 1 base and 3 bases respectively, with 10 bases between them. The CDR3 length is 15 residues. Clones were read by immunoSEQ multiplex PCR, and TCRdb kept only the in-frame ones, dropping some. The table has tens of thousands of clones, over 75% seen once. General study findings and limits: Within 6 weeks, CD4+ and CD8+ blood T cells expanded clonally at 0.1 to 3.0 mg/kg. Expanded peripheral T-cell antigen specificity went undetermined.

This sequence originates from an adult with an advanced solid tumor such as melanoma, head and neck, liver or kidney cancer. Sequenced here: CD4+ or CD8+ T cells sorted from blood, sampled in a trial of the OX40 agonist ivuxolimab. The rearrangement joins TRBV28 to TRBJ2-1; D gene unclear. Here the CDR3 reads CASSLLGLGYNEQFF. In nucleotides, the CDR3 is TGTGCCAGCAGTTTATTAGGCTTGGGCTACAATGAGCAGTTCTTC.